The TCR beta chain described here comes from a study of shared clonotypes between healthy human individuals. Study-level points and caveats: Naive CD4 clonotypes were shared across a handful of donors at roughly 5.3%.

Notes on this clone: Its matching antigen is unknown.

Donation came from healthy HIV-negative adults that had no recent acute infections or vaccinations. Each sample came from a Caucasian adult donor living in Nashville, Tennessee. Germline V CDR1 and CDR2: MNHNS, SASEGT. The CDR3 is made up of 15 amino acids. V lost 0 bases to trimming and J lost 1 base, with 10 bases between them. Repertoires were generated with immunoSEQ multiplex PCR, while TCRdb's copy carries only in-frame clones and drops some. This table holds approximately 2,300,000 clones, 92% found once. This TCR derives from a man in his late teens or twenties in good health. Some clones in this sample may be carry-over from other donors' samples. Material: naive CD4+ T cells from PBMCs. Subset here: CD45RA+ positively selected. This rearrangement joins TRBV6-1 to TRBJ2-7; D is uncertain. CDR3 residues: CASSEARTSSYEQYF. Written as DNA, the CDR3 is TGTGCCAGCAGTGAAGCTAGGACGTCGTCCTACGAGCAGTACTTC.